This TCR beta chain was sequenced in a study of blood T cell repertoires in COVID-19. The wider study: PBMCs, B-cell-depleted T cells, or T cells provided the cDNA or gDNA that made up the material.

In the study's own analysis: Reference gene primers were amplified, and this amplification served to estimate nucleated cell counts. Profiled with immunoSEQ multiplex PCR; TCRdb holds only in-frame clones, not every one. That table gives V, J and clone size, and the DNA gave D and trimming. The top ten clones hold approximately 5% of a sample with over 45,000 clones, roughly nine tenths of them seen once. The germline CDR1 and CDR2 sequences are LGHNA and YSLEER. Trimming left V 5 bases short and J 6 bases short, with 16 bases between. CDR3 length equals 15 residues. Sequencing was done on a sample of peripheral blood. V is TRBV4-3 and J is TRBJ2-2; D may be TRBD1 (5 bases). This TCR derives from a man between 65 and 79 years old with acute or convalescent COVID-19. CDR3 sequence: CASSRQSLIPGELFF. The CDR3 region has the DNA TGCGCCAGCAGCAGACAGTCGTTGATTCCCGGGGAGCTGTTTTTT.